The 18 T cell receptor beta chains in this list originate from one sample, sequenced in a study of STAT5B mutations in CD4+ large granular lymphocyte leukemia (dated by TCRdb to 2022 to 2024). The protocol used for the library was the immunoSEQ multiplex PCR assay. In its TCRdb copy, this immuneACCESS table keeps in-frame sequences only and misses some clones. Where compared with another copy, unresolved V genes explain less than half of these, and the others have no known cause. A total of about 30,000 clones appear in this sample, 79% of them only once. Together, the top ten hold under 2.5% of the sample. The sequenced material came from CD4+ T cells from blood buffy coats. The receptors were gathered from a human donor in good health.

This chain joins TRBV7-2 and TRBJ1-6; weak D call: TRBD1 (5 bases). This CDR3 contains 14 residues. V lost 4 bases and J 5 bases, leaving 9 bases between the germline ends. The germline V gene has CDR1 SGHTA and CDR2 FQGNSA. The CDR3 nucleotides read TGTGCCAGCAGCTACGACAGTAATAATTCACCCCTCCACTTT. It encodes CASSYDSNNSPLHF. Supplemented by reference TRBV7-2 and TRBJ1-6, the full variable domain reads GAGVSQSPSNKVTEKGKDVELRCDPISGHTALYWYRQSLGQGLEFLIYFQGNSAPDKSGLPSDRFSAERTGGSVSTLTIQRTQQEDSAVYLCASSYDSNNSPLHFGNGTRLTVT.

The gene calls are TRBV19 and TRBJ2-1; 10 bases align to TRBD2. Germline CDR1 and CDR2: LNHDA and SQIVND (reference sequence). V shed 2 bases and J 3 bases; nucleotides not matched to a gene: 1. The CDR3 runs to 15 residues. The CDR3 spells CASSIPSGSYNEQFF. The CDR3 DNA reads as TGTGCCAGTAGTATACCTAGCGGGAGCTACAATGAGCAGTTCTTC.

The chain carries TRBV30 and TRBJ1-5; 8 bases fit TRBD1. V shed 5 bases, J shed 1 base, and the junction held 7 bases outside the gene matches. Germline V gene data show CDR1 as GTSNPN and CDR2 as SVGIG (reference sequence). The CDR3 runs to 15 residues. The CDR3, as DNA: TGTGCCTGGGGACAGGGACAATTGAGCAATCAGCCCCAGCATTTT. Protein product: CAWGQGQLSNQPQHF. The full variable domain, its missing parts supplied by reference TRBV30 and TRBJ1-5, is SQTIHQWPATLVQPVGSPLSLECTVEGTSNPNLYWYRQAAGRGLQLLFYSVGIGQISSEVPQNLSASRPQDRQFILSSKKLLLSDSGFYLCAWGQGQLSNQPQHFGDGTRLSIL.

This rearrangement joins TRBV30 to TRBJ2-5; D possibly corresponds to TRBD2 (7 bases). V was clipped by 4 bases and J by 5 bases, with 17 bases between them. The CDR3 has 14 amino acids. The germline gives CDR1 GTSNPN, CDR2 SVGIG (reference sequence). The CDR3 reads CAWTLGGRGETQYF. CDR3 nucleotides: TGTGCCTGGACCCTGGGAGGGAGGGGGGAGACCCAGTACTTC.

The chain carries TRBV19 and TRBJ1-5, with a tentative D call TRBD1 (6 bases). Trimming removed 3 bases from V and 5 bases from J, with 14 bases in between. CDR1 is LNHDA and CDR2 is SQIVND in the germline V gene (reference sequence). The CDR3 runs 15 residues. CDR3 in DNA: TGTGCCAGTAGTATTATCGGACAGAACTATCAGCCCCAGCATTTT. This sequence encodes CASSIIGQNYQPQHF. The full variable domain, completed using reference TRBV19 and TRBJ1-5, is DGGITQSPKYLFRKEGQNVTLSCEQNLNHDAMYWYRQDPGQGLRLIYYSQIVNDFQKGDIAEGYSVSREKKESFPLTVTSAQKNPTAFYLCASSIIGQNYQPQHFGDGTRLSIL.

The V call is TRBV2, the J call TRBJ2-7; no firm D call. Trimming removed 7 bases from V and 5 bases from J, with 15 bases in between. Per germline, CDR1 SNHLY and CDR2 FYNNEI. CDR3 size: 13 residues. The CDR3 is CASKMVGYHEQYF. CDR3 DNA sequence: TGTGCCAGCAAGATGGTAGGCTACCACGAGCAGTACTTC.

CDR3 in amino acids: CASSDLAGSSYEQYF. CDR3 in DNA: TGTGCCAGCAGTGATCTCGCCGGAAGCTCCTACGAGCAGTACTTC. The chain recombines TRBV2 with TRBJ2-7; D unclear. Trimming removed 3 bases from V and 0 bases from J, with 12 bases in between. Germline loops: CDR1 SNHLY, CDR2 FYNNEI. There are 15 residues in the CDR3.

This chain uses TRBV7-6 with TRBJ2-7; no clear D gene. Germline CDR1 is SGHVS and CDR2 is FNYEAQ. This CDR3 region has 15 residues. Trimming cost V 5 bases and J 1 base, with 15 bases left between them. CDR3 DNA sequence: TGTGCCAGCAGCCAGAGGACGGACCCATCCTACGAGCAGTACTTC. This encodes CASSQRTDPSYEQYF.

The chain has TRBV6-6 and TRBJ2-7; 9 nucleotides match TRBD1. The CDR3 runs to 15 residues. V lost 2 bases and J lost 7; bases outside the gene matches: 9. Germline lookup yields CDR1 MNHNY and CDR2 SVGAGI (reference sequence). CDR3 sequence (DNA): TGTGCCAGCAGTTACGCCCGGGGGACAGGGTTTGAGCAGTACTTC. The encoded protein is CASSYARGTGFEQYF.

The J gene is TRBJ2-3, the V gene TRBV15; D ambiguous. In germline, CDR1 is LNHNV, CDR2 YYDKDF (reference sequence). With 5 bases removed from V and 0 bases from J, the gap between germline ends came to 15 bases. This CDR3 spans 16 amino acids. Here the CDR3 reads CATSPRSSYSTDTQYF. CDR3 nucleotides: TGTGCCACCAGCCCCCGCAGCTCGTATAGCACAGATACGCAGTATTTT.

This sequence joins TRBV11-3 and TRBJ2-7; 7 bases align to TRBD1. This CDR3 spans 14 amino acids. Germline V gives CDR1 SGHNT, CDR2 YENEEA. The V gene end was trimmed by 3 bases and the J gene end by 2 bases; junction bases not matched to a gene: 4. This CDR3 reads CASSFRGTTYEQYF. The DNA for the CDR3 is TGTGCCAGCAGCTTCAGGGGGACCACCTACGAGCAGTACTTC.

The chain links TRBV6-5 to TRBJ2-5; 9 bases match TRBD1. The length of the CDR3 is 15 residues. The germline V gene encodes CDR1 MNHEY and CDR2 SVGAGI. V gave up 6 bases and J gave up 7 bases; unmatched junction bases: 12. This chain's CDR3 is CASRGQGRTAGTQYF. CDR3 DNA sequence: TGTGCCAGCAGGGGACAGGGCCGAACCGCAGGGACCCAGTACTTC.

This sequence joins TRBV11-3 and TRBJ2-2; D call uncertain. Germline V gives CDR1 SGHNT, CDR2 YENEEA. The length of the CDR3 is 15 residues. V lost 5 bases to trimming and J lost 0 bases, with 10 bases between them. The CDR3, as DNA: TGTGCCAGCAGCGGTAGGTCGTCGAACACCGGGGAGCTGTTTTTT. It encodes CASSGRSSNTGELFF.

This clone has only one observation. V and J are TRBV5-4 and TRBJ1-3; D uncertain. This CDR3 is built from 14 residues. The germline V and J ends were trimmed by 1 base and 0 bases, with 5 bases remaining between them. Germline lookup yields CDR1 SGHNT and CDR2 YYREEE (reference sequence). The CDR3 is CASSLFRSGNTIYF. CDR3 nucleotides: TGTGCCAGCAGCTTGTTTCGCTCTGGAAACACCATATATTTT.

V and J are TRBV18 and TRBJ1-6; D might be TRBD1 (5 bases). CDR1 KGHSH and CDR2 LQKENI come from the germline V gene. CDR3 length: 15 amino acids. Trimming took 1 base from V and 8 from J, leaving 12 bases between them. The DNA of the CDR3 is TGTGCCAGCTCACCACGGCCGGGGGGTGATTCACCCCTCCACTTT. Amino acids: CASSPRPGGDSPLHF. The full variable domain, completed using reference TRBV18 and TRBJ1-6, is NAGVMQNPRHLVRRRGQEARLRCSPMKGHSHVYWYRQLPEEGLKFMVYLQKENIIDESGMPKERFSAEFPKEGPSILRIQQVVRGDSAAYFCASSPRPGGDSPLHFGNGTRLTVT.

The genes are TRBV6-5 and TRBJ1-2; D not certain. V gave up 6 bases and J gave up 4 bases, with 12 bases separating them. This CDR3 has 13 amino acids. Germline V CDR1 and CDR2: MNHEY, SVGAGI. The CDR3 nucleotides read TGTGCCAGCAGAGAGACCTACCTCTATGGCTACACCTTC. The encoded protein is CASRETYLYGYTF.

The chain combines TRBV6-5 with TRBJ2-4; TRBD2 matches 9 bases. With 6 bases clipped from V and 6 bases from J, the junction kept 9 bases outside the gene matches. This CDR3 comprises 15 residues. Germline loops: CDR1 MNHEY, CDR2 SVGAGI. The CDR3 region is CASRSLSGRGNIQYF. CDR3 coding DNA: TGTGCCAGCAGATCGCTTAGCGGGAGAGGAAACATTCAGTACTTC.

The genes are TRBV25-1 and TRBJ1-2; no clear D gene. CDR1 and CDR2 (germline): MGHDK, SYGVNS. The CDR3 spans 11 residues. V lost 3 bases and J lost 5, with 4 bases in between. The CDR3 protein is CASSEVYGYTF. CDR3 DNA: TGTGCCAGCAGTGAGGTTTATGGCTACACCTTC.